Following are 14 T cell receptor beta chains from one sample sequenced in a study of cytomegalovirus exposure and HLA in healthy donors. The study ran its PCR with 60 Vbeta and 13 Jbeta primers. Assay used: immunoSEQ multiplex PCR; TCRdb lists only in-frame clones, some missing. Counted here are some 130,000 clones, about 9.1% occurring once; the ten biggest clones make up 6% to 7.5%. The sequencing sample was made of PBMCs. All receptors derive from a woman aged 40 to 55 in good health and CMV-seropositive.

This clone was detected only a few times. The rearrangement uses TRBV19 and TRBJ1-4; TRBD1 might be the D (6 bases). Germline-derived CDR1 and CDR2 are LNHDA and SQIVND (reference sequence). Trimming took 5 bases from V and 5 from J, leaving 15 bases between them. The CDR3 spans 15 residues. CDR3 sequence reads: CASSSQGQVNEKLFF. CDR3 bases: TGTGCCAGTAGTTCCCAGGGGCAGGTCAATGAAAAACTGTTTTTT.

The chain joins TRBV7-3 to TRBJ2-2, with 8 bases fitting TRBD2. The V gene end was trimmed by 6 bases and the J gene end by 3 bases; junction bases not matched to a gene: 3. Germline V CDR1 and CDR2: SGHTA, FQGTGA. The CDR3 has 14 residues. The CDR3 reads CASSFSGDTGELFF. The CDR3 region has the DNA TGTGCCAGCAGTTTTAGCGGGGACACCGGGGAGCTGTTTTTT. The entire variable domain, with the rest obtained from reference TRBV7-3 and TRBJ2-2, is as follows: GAGVSQTPSNKVTEKGKYVELRCDPISGHTALYWYRQSLGQGPEFLIYFQGTGAADDSGLPNDRFFAVRPEGSVSTLKIQRTERGDSAVYLCASSFSGDTGELFFGEGSRLTVL.

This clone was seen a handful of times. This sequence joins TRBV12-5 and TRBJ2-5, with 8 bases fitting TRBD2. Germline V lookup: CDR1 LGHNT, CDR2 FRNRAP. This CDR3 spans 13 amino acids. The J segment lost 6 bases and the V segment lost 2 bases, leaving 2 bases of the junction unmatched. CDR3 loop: CASGLTGGQTQYF. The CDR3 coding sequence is TGTGCTAGTGGTTTGACGGGGGGGCAGACCCAGTACTTC.

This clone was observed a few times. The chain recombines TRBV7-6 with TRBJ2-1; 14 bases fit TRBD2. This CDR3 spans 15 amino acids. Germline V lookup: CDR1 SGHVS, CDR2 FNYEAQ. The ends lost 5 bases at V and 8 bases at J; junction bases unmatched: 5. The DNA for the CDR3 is TGTGCCAGCAGCGTGGGACTAGCGGGGGTCTATGAGCAGTTCTTC. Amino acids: CASSVGLAGVYEQFF.

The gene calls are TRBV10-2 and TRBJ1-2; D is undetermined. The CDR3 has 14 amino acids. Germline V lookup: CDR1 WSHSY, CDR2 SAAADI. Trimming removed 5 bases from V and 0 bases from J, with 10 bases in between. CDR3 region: CASSPDTPNYGYTF. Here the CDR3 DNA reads TGCGCCAGCAGTCCAGACACGCCTAACTATGGCTACACCTTC.

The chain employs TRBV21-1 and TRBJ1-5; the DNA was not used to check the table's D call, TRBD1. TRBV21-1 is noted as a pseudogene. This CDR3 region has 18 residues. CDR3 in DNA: TGTGCCAGCAGCAAAAGAGACGGGACAGGGATTAGCAATCAGCCCCAGCATTTT. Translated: CASSKRDGTGISNQPQHF.

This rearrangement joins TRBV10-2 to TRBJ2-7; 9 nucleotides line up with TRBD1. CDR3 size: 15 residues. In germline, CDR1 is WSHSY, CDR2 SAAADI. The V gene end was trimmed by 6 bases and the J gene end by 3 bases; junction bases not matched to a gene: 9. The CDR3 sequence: CASRMGQGSRYEQYF. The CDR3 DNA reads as TGCGCCAGCAGAATGGGACAGGGAAGTCGCTACGAGCAGTACTTC.

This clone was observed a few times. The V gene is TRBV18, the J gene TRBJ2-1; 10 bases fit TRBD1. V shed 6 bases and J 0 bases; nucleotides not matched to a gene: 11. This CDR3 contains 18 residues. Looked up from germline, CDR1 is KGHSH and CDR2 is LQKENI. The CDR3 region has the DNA TGTGCCAGCTCCCCCAGGACAGGGGGGATAAGCTCCTACAATGAGCAGTTCTTC. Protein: CASSPRTGGISSYNEQFF.

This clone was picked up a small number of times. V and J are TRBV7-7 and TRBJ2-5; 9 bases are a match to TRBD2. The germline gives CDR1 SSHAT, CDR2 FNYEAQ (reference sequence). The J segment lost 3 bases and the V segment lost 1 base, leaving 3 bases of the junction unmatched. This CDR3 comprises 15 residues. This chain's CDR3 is CASSLGSSGEETQYF. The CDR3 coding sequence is TGTGCCAGCAGCTTAGGCTCTAGCGGGGAAGAGACCCAGTACTTC.

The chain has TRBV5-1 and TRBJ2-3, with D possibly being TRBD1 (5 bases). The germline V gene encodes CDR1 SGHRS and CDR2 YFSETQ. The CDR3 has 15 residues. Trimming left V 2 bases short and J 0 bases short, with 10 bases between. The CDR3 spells CASSLDSSSTDTQYF. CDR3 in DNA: TGCGCCAGCAGCTTAGACAGTTCTAGCACAGATACGCAGTATTTT.

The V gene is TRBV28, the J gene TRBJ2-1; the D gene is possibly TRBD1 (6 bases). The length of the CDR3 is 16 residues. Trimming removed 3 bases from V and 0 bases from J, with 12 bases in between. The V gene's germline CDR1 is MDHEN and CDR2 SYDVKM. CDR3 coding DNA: TGTGCCAGCAGTTTGGCAGGGGCGGGCTCCTACAATGAGCAGTTCTTC. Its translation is CASSLAGAGSYNEQFF.

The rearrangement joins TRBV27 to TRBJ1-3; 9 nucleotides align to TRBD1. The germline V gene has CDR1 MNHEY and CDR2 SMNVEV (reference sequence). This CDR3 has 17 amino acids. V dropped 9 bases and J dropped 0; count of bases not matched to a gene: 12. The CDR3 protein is CASSSIRDRDSGNTIYF. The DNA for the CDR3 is TGTGCCAGTTCTTCAATCCGGGACAGGGACTCTGGAAACACCATATATTTT.

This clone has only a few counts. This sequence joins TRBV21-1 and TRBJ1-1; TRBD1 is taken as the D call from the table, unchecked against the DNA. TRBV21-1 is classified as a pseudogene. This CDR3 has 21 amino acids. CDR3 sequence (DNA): TGTGCCAGCAGCAAAGGCCCCGGGACAGGGGATAGTACTCTGATGAACACTGAAGCTTTCTTT. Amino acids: CASSKGPGTGDSTLMNTEAFF.

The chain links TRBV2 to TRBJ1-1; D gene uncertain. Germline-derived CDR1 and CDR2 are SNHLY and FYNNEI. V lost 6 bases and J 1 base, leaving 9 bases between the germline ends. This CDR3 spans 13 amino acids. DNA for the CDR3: TGTGCCAGCAGAGTCAGTACGAACACTGAAGCTTTCTTT. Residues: CASRVSTNTEAFF.